A selection of T cell receptor beta chains follows, all from one sample in a study of blood T cell repertoires in COVID-19. The assay was immunoSEQ multiplex PCR, and TCRdb's table has in-frame clones only and misses some. The sample holds roughly 440,000 clones, about nine tenths seen once. Sequencing input: peripheral blood. Receptor source: a woman between 50 and 59 years old with COVID-19, enrolled during active disease. Each CDR3 is given with its conserved first and last residue. D genes are given only for firm matches. Some rows have no size entry. The others give once, few or many, or a class for an expanded clone.

>TRBV5-5|TRBJ1-1|NA|NA|17
CASSYRDTTSMNTEAFF
TGTGCCAGCAGCTACCGGGACACTACCTCCATGAACACTGAAGCTTTCTTT
>TRBV23-1|TRBJ1-5|few|NA|16
CASSAKRAPSNQPQHF
TGCGCCAGCAGCGCGAAGAGGGCCCCTAGCAATCAGCCCCAGCATTTT
>TRBV28|TRBJ1-2|NA|TRBD1|12
CASRADRLGYTF
TGTGCCAGCAGAGCGGACAGGCTCGGCTACACCTTC
>TRBV3-1/TRBV3-2|TRBJ2-7|NA|NA|12
CASGPGSYEQYF
TGTGCCAGCGGCCCAGGGTCCTACGAGCAGTACTTC
>TRBV6-5|TRBJ1-1|NA|TRBD1|14
CASSEGQGYTEAFF
TGTGCCAGCAGCGAGGGACAGGGCTACACTGAAGCTTTCTTT
>TRBV4-2|TRBJ1-2|NA|TRBD1|17
CASSQVGTGDSSYGYTF
TGTGCCAGCAGCCAAGTTGGGACAGGGGATAGTTCCTATGGCTACACCTTC
>TRBV4-2|TRBJ2-7|NA|TRBD2|16
CASSQPSSGGGREQYF
TGTGCCAGCAGCCAACCCTCTAGCGGGGGGGGCCGCGAGCAGTACTTC
>TRBV5-1|TRBJ1-4|NA|TRBD1|19
CASSLFLWDRWGTNEKLFF
TGCGCCAGCAGCCTGTTTCTATGGGACAGATGGGGGACTAATGAAAAACTGTTTTTT
>TRBV6-6|TRBJ1-2|NA|NA|14
CASSFQGGGYGYTF
TGTGCCAGCAGTTTCCAAGGGGGGGGCTATGGCTACACCTTC
>TRBV11-2|TRBJ1-1|once|NA|14
CASRRGGRNTEAFF
TGTGCCAGCAGGAGGGGGGGGAGGAACACTGAAGCTTTCTTT
>TRBV30|TRBJ1-2|NA|TRBD1|13
CAWSIGTGDGYTF
TGTGCCTGGAGTATCGGGACAGGGGATGGCTACACCTTC
>TRBV20-1|TRBJ1-5|NA|NA|13
CSASLIGNQPQHF
TGCAGTGCTAGTTTAATCGGTAATCAGCCCCAGCATTTT
>TRBV9|TRBJ1-2|few|NA|11
CASSQNYGYTF
TGTGCCAGCAGTCAGAACTATGGCTACACCTTC
>TRBV19|TRBJ1-2|NA|TRBD1|13
CASTRQGARGYTF
TGTGCCAGTACGCGACAGGGGGCGCGAGGCTACACCTTC
>TRBV30|TRBJ2-1|NA|TRBD1|14
CAWLTGAIYNEQFF
TGTGCCTGGTTGACAGGGGCGATTTACAATGAGCAGTTCTTC
>TRBV11-2|TRBJ1-3|NA|NA|14
CASSLALQDNTIYF
TGTGCCAGCAGCTTAGCGTTACAGGATAACACCATATATTTT
>TRBV5-4|TRBJ1-1|NA|NA|14
CASSILDRNTEAFF
TGTGCCAGCAGCATCCTGGACAGGAACACTGAAGCTTTCTTT
>TRBV2|TRBJ2-1|NA|TRBD2|14
CATGGGASYNEQFF
TGTGCCACTGGCGGGGGGGCATCCTACAATGAGCAGTTCTTC
>TRBV5-6|TRBJ2-6|NA|TRBD2|19
CASSLRGAGGYSGANVLTF
TGTGCCAGCAGCTTGCGGGGCGCGGGGGGTTACTCTGGGGCCAACGTCCTGACTTTC
>TRBV19|TRBJ1-5|NA|NA|16
CASSIEARAGNQPQHF
TGTGCCAGTAGTATAGAAGCCAGGGCTGGCAATCAGCCCCAGCATTTT
>TRBV2|TRBJ2-1|NA|TRBD1|14
CASSPDRVFNEQFF
TGTGCCAGCAGTCCGGACAGGGTTTTTAATGAGCAGTTCTTC
>TRBV28|TRBJ2-3|NA|NA|17
CAISGLTTLVSTDTQYF
TGTGCCATCTCGGGACTTACTACCTTAGTAAGCACAGATACGCAGTATTTT
>TRBV20-1|TRBJ2-3|NA|NA|11
CSARRGDTQYF
TGCAGTGCTAGACGGGGAGATACGCAGTATTTT
>TRBV24-1|TRBJ2-6|NA|NA|18
CATFSRRVHSSGANVLTF
TGTGCCACCTTCAGCAGGAGGGTACATAGCTCTGGGGCCAACGTCCTGACTTTC
>TRBV9|TRBJ2-1|NA|NA|13
CASSAPYSDEQFF
TGTGCCAGCAGCGCCCCTTATAGCGATGAGCAGTTCTTC
>TRBV18|TRBJ1-4|NA|TRBD1|16
CASSPLLTGANEKLFF
TGTGCCAGCTCACCATTGTTGACAGGGGCTAATGAAAAACTGTTTTTT
>TRBV3-1/TRBV3-2|TRBJ2-2|NA|TRBD2|14
CASSPGGGTGELFF
TGTGCCAGCAGCCCGGGGGGGGGCACCGGGGAGCTGTTTTTT
>TRBV27|TRBJ2-1|NA|NA|14
CASSFGGSYNEQFF
TGTGCCAGCAGTTTTGGGGGGTCCTACAATGAGCAGTTCTTC
>TRBV10-1|TRBJ2-7|NA|TRBD1|15
CASSESTGANYEQYF
TGCGCCAGCAGTGAGTCGACAGGGGCGAACTACGAGCAGTACTTC
>TRBV10-3|TRBJ1-1|NA|NA|15
CAISDAPGMNTEAFF
TGTGCCATCAGTGACGCTCCAGGGATGAACACTGAAGCTTTCTTT
>TRBV28|TRBJ1-1|NA|NA|14
CASTPGTIRDEAFF
TGTGCCAGCACCCCGGGGACTATTCGTGATGAAGCTTTCTTT
>TRBV27|TRBJ1-1|NA|TRBD1|16
CASRDGTGALNTEAFF
TGTGCCAGCAGAGACGGGACAGGGGCCTTGAACACTGAAGCTTTCTTT
>TRBV3-1/TRBV3-2|TRBJ2-7|NA|NA|13
CASSQVGQNEQYF
TGTGCCAGCAGCCAGGTTGGACAGAACGAGCAGTACTTC
>TRBV3-1/TRBV3-2|TRBJ1-1|NA|NA|14
CASSRTGMNTEAFF
TGTGCCAGCAGCCGAACGGGGATGAACACTGAAGCTTTCTTT
>TRBV7-8|TRBJ1-2|NA|NA|15
CASSLSRQPNYGYTF
TGTGCCAGCAGCTTAAGTCGACAGCCAAACTATGGCTACACCTTC
>TRBV18|TRBJ1-2|NA|TRBD1|15
CASSPPWTGRDGYTF
TGTGCCAGCTCACCACCGTGGACAGGGAGAGATGGCTACACCTTC
>TRBV5-1|TRBJ1-2|NA|NA|13
CASSPVGQGTHTF
NA
>TRBV5-8|TRBJ1-1|NA|NA|15
CASSLPITENTEAFF
TGTGCCAGCAGCTTGCCAATCACAGAGAACACTGAAGCTTTCTTT
>TRBV5-6|TRBJ2-3|few|NA|14
CASSFVAGTDTQYF
TGTGCCAGCAGCTTCGTAGCGGGCACAGATACGCAGTATTTT
>TRBV11-2|TRBJ1-2|NA|TRBD1|17
CASSLKGTGGLLRGYTF
TGTGCCAGCAGCTTAAAAGGGACAGGGGGCCTCCTTCGGGGCTACACCTTC
>TRBV3-1/TRBV3-2|TRBJ1-1|NA|NA|13
CASSQDHLGIAFF
TGTGCCAGCAGCCAAGATCATCTCGGGATAGCTTTCTTT
>TRBV30|TRBJ2-3|NA|TRBD2|14
CAGELAGSTDTQYF
TGTGCCGGCGAACTAGCGGGCTCAACAGATACGCAGTATTTT
>TRBV19|TRBJ1-5|NA|TRBD1|15
CASSIDHDRAKPQHF
TGTGCCAGTAGTATAGATCACGACAGGGCCAAGCCCCAGCATTTT
>TRBV19|TRBJ1-3|NA|TRBD1|16
CASSMGGQGSGNTIYF
TGTGCCAGTAGTATGGGCGGACAGGGCTCTGGAAACACCATATATTTT
>TRBV19|TRBJ2-2|NA|NA|14
CASSIKQSTGELFF
TGTGCCAGTAGTATAAAACAGTCCACCGGGGAGCTGTTTTTT
>TRBV5-1|TRBJ1-2|NA|TRBD1|14
CASSLLTGVDGYTF
TGCGCCAGCAGCTTACTGACAGGGGTTGATGGCTACACCTTC
>TRBV6-5|TRBJ1-1|NA|NA|11
CASQVNTEAFF
TGTGCCAGCCAGGTGAACACTGAAGCTTTCTTT
>TRBV7-7|TRBJ1-3|NA|NA|15
CASSLGLGSGNTIYF
TGTGCCAGCAGCTTGGGCTTGGGCTCTGGAAACACCATATATTTT
>TRBV7-7|TRBJ2-2|NA|TRBD1|16
CASSPRTGRNTGELFF
TGTGCCAGCAGCCCCCGGACAGGGAGAAACACCGGGGAGCTGTTTTTT
>TRBV19|TRBJ2-1|once|TRBD2|13
CAIGLAGSNEQFF
TGTGCCATCGGACTAGCCGGATCCAATGAGCAGTTCTTC
>TRBV6-5|TRBJ1-1|NA|NA|15
CASSYSRVRTTEAFF
TGTGCCAGCAGTTACTCTCGGGTACGAACTACTGAAGCTTTCTTT
>TRBV6-5|TRBJ2-6|NA|NA|13
CASRQMGANVLTF
TGTGCCAGCAGACAGATGGGGGCCAACGTCCTGACTTTC